These T cell receptor beta chains were read from a single sample in a study of blood T cell repertoires in COVID-19. Some clones are missing from TCRdb's copy, which holds only in-frame ones; the method was immunoSEQ multiplex PCR. Of 120,000 to 150,000 clones in the sample, approximately 86% were seen once. The sequencing sample was made of peripheral blood. These receptor sequences come from a human donor in a cohort sampled during active COVID-19. Each CDR3 is given with its conserved first and last residue. Fields, in order: J gene, D gene, V gene, clone size, CDR3 protein, CDR3 DNA. D genes are given only for firm matches. Size is stated for part of the rows, as once, few or many counts, or as a class when the clone is expanded.

>TRBJ1-2|TRBD1|TRBV6-5|once
CASQDRGKAYGYTF
TGTGCCAGCCAGGACAGGGGGAAGGCCTATGGCTACACCTTC
>TRBJ2-2|NA|TRBV2|NA
CASSEGRGPTGELFF
TGTGCCAGCAGTGAAGGCAGGGGCCCCACCGGGGAGCTGTTTTTT
>TRBJ2-2|TRBD2|TRBV14|NA
CASNLAGGTGELFF
TGTGCCAGCAACCTAGCGGGAGGAACCGGGGAGCTGTTTTTT
>TRBJ1-5|NA|TRBV3-1/TRBV3-2|few
CASSQGVAGGNQPQHF
TGTGCCAGCAGCCAAGGGGTTGCAGGAGGAAATCAGCCCCAGCATTTT
>TRBJ2-1|NA|TRBV28|NA
CASSLSSYNEQFF
TGTGCCAGCAGTTTGTCGTCCTACAATGAGCAGTTCTTC
>TRBJ2-1|NA|TRBV7-3|few
CASSPQQGTQSPQFF
TGTGCCAGCAGCCCTCAACAGGGCACCCAGAGTCCCCAGTTCTTC
>TRBJ2-2|TRBD2|TRBV3-1/TRBV3-2|NA
CASAEGTGGTGELFF
TGTGCCAGCGCCGAGGGGACGGGAGGGACCGGGGAGCTGTTTTTT
>TRBJ1-4|TRBD1|TRBV4-1|NA
CASSQGRGTGGYDEKLFF
TGCGCCAGCAGCCAAGGGAGGGGGACAGGGGGGTATGATGAAAAACTGTTTTTT
>TRBJ2-3|NA|TRBV3-1/TRBV3-2|once
CASSLKSRGNTQYF
TGTGCCAGCAGCCTCAAATCTAGGGGGAATACGCAGTATTTT
>TRBJ1-2|NA|TRBV4-1|NA
CASSHLYNDYGYTF
TGCGCCAGCAGCCACCTTTACAACGACTATGGCTACACCTTC
>TRBJ2-2|TRBD2|TRBV4-1|NA
CASSQGGSGTTSGELFF
TGCGCCAGCAGCCAAGGCGGTAGCGGGACAACCTCCGGGGAGCTGTTTTTT
>TRBJ2-7|TRBD1|TRBV3-1/TRBV3-2|once
CASSPGTGGGYEQYF
TGTGCCAGCAGCCCCGGGACAGGGGGCGGCTACGAGCAGTACTTC
>TRBJ1-4|TRBD1|TRBV28|once
CATSGTGGEKLFF
TGTGCCACCTCCGGGACAGGGGGTGAAAAACTGTTTTTT
>TRBJ1-2|NA|TRBV5-1|NA
CASSLTEGVQGYGYTF
TGCGCCAGCAGCTTAACTGAGGGAGTACAGGGCTATGGCTACACCTTC
>TRBJ2-3|TRBD2|TRBV29-1|NA
CSVTGLAGGNTDTQYF
TGCAGCGTCACCGGACTAGCGGGAGGGAACACAGATACGCAGTATTTT
>TRBJ1-1|NA|TRBV11-2|NA
CASSRPPGVTEAFF
TGTGCCAGCAGCCGGCCCCCCGGGGTAACTGAAGCTTTCTTT
>TRBJ1-1|NA|TRBV12-3/TRBV12-4|few
CASSLSVYTEAFF
TGTGCCAGCAGTTTATCGGTGTACACTGAAGCTTTCTTT
>TRBJ1-2|NA|TRBV6-5|NA
CASSYIGGRDGYTF
TGTGCCAGCAGTTACATCGGGGGGCGAGATGGCTACACCTTC
>TRBJ1-6|TRBD1|TRBV5-1|NA
CASSLGQGMYSPLHF
TGCGCCAGCAGCCTGGGACAGGGGATGTATTCACCCCTCCACTTT
>TRBJ2-7|NA|TRBV27|once
CASRFSGSSWVEQYF
TGTGCCAGCCGGTTTAGCGGCTCCTCCTGGGTAGAGCAGTACTTC
>TRBJ1-2|TRBD1|TRBV6-5|NA
CASSRTGRSYGYTF
TGTGCCAGCAGCCGGACAGGGAGATCCTATGGCTACACCTTC
>TRBJ1-1|NA|TRBV2|NA
CAIRGGGTEAFF
TGTGCCATCCGGGGTGGTGGTACTGAAGCTTTCTTT
>TRBJ1-5|TRBD1|TRBV5-1|NA
CASSPWDRGKEPQHF
TGCGCCAGCAGTCCCTGGGACAGGGGGAAGGAGCCCCAGCATTTT
>TRBJ2-1|NA|TRBV2|NA
CASSRGGVRSEQFF
TGTGCCAGCAGTCGGGGTGGAGTCAGAAGTGAGCAGTTCTTC
>TRBJ2-1|NA|TRBV1|NA
CTSSQDGGDRAYNEQFF
TGCACCAGCAGCCAAGACGGGGGAGACAGGGCCTACAATGAGCAGTTCTTC
>TRBJ1-6|NA|TRBV5-4|NA
CASSFRDFSHNSPLHF
TGTGCCAGCAGCTTCAGAGACTTTTCCCATAATTCACCCCTCCACTTT
>TRBJ2-1|TRBD2|TRBV7-2|NA
CASSSLGGSSYNEQFF
TGTGCCAGCAGCTCCCTTGGCGGGAGCTCCTACAATGAGCAGTTCTTC
>TRBJ2-3|NA|TRBV9|NA
CASSVGGRGRTDTQYF
TGTGCCAGCAGCGTAGGGGGCAGGGGTAGAACAGATACGCAGTATTTT
>TRBJ2-7|TRBD2|TRBV6-5|few
CASTTNLAGNEQYF
TGTGCCAGCACAACGAATCTAGCGGGAAATGAGCAGTACTTC
>TRBJ2-3|TRBD2|TRBV2|NA
CASSELPGTSLHF
TGTGCCAGCAGTGAGCTTCCCGGGACTAGCTTGCATTTT
>TRBJ2-1|TRBD1|TRBV19|NA
CASTLQGYNEQFF
TGTGCCAGTACGCTACAGGGGTACAATGAGCAGTTCTTC
>TRBJ2-1|TRBD2|TRBV29-1|NA
CSVEHGRTSGGAYNEQFF
TGCAGCGTTGAACACGGAAGGACTAGCGGGGGGGCCTACAATGAGCAGTTCTTC